These 9 T cell receptor beta chains came from one sample sequenced in a study of T cell repertoires in cytomegalovirus infection. MiXCR, run by TCRdb on the reads, gives a single entry per CDR3 protein. In the table there are roughly 280,000 distinct CDR3 sequences, around 20% of which are singletons. Their specific antigens are unknown. The specimen was cultured PBMCs, collected from culture after CMV antigen stimulation. The receptors come from a human donor in good health (CMV status not recorded). Some clones in this sample may be carry-over from other donors' samples.

The rearrangement joins TRBV7-2 to TRBJ1-1; 7 positions agree with TRBD1. J lost 4 bases, V lost 5 bases, and 7 bases had no gene match. Germline V gives CDR1 SGHTA, CDR2 FQGNSA. The CDR3 runs 14 residues. CDR3 protein: CASSLPTGATEAFF. As DNA, the CDR3 is TGTGCCAGCAGCCTCCCTACAGGGGCCACTGAAGCTTTCTTT.

This clonotype was counted only a few times. This rearrangement joins TRBV2 to TRBJ2-7; D unclear. The germline CDR1 and CDR2 sequences are SNHLY and FYNNEI. The germline V and J ends were trimmed by 6 bases and 6 bases, with 9 bases remaining between them. CDR3 length: 11 amino acids. The CDR3 sequence is CASRLLGEQYF. The CDR3 DNA follows: TGTGCCAGCAGACTCCTTGGCGAGCAGTACTTC.

This clonotype was seen repeatedly, ten times or more. The V call is TRBV12-5, the J call TRBJ2-6; TRBD2 is a possible D gene (5 bases). The V and J ends lost 1 base and 0 bases respectively, with 7 bases between them. The germline V gene has CDR1 LGHNT and CDR2 FRNRAP. CDR3 length equals 16 residues. The CDR3, as DNA: TGTGCTAGTGGTTTGGGGAGGTCCTCTGGGGCCAACGTCCTGACTTTC. Its translation: CASGLGRSSGANVLTF.

The rearrangement links TRBV7-9 to TRBJ1-4; D uncertain. The CDR3 loop spans 14 amino acids. Germline V gene data show CDR1 as SEHNR and CDR2 as FQNEAQ (reference sequence). Trimming took off 0 bases at V and 6 bases at J, with 8 bases between the two ends. CDR3 DNA sequence: TGTGCCAGCAGCTTAGCCAGGAGTGATGAAAAACTGTTTTTT. Translating it yields CASSLARSDEKLFF.

This rearrangement joins TRBV10-2 to TRBJ2-3; 13 bases match TRBD2. This CDR3 is 15 amino acids long. The V segment lost 7 bases and the J segment 4 bases; nucleotides outside the gene matches: 5. The germline gives CDR1 WSHSY, CDR2 SAAADI. CDR3 region: CASTGLAGAADTQYF. The CDR3 nucleotides read TGCGCCAGCACCGGACTAGCGGGAGCGGCAGATACGCAGTATTTT.

V and J are TRBV5-4 and TRBJ1-2; 9 bases fit TRBD1. The V gene end was trimmed by 4 bases and the J gene end by 8 bases; junction bases not matched to a gene: 9. CDR1 is SGHNT and CDR2 is YYREEE in the germline V gene (reference sequence). The CDR3 runs 14 residues. The CDR3 coding sequence is TGTGCCAGCAGCATAGACAGGGGGATGGAGGGCTACACCTTC. This sequence encodes CASSIDRGMEGYTF.

This clonotype was picked up a small number of times. The rearrangement uses TRBV4-3 and TRBJ1-2; the D is unclear. This CDR3 comprises 12 residues. V shed 0 bases and J shed 10 bases, with 9 bases lying between them. Per germline, CDR1 LGHNA and CDR2 YSLEER. This chain's CDR3 is CASSQDKADYTF. For the CDR3, the DNA is TGCGCCAGCAGCCAAGATAAGGCTGACTACACCTTC.

This clonotype was counted only a few times. J is TRBJ2-5 and V is TRBV12-3 or TRBV12-4, with 10 positions matching TRBD2. V was pared by 6 bases and J by 1 base, with 2 bases of the junction left unmatched. This CDR3 region has 14 residues. For the CDR3, the DNA is TGTGCCAGCAGCACTAGCGGGGTCCAAGAGACCCAGTACTTC. As protein: CASSTSGVQETQYF.

The chain is built from TRBV11-3 and TRBJ2-3, with TRBD2 matching 12 bases. Trimming at V came to 1 base and at J to 0 bases, leaving 2 bases not matched to a gene. Germline V lookup: CDR1 SGHNT, CDR2 YENEEA. This CDR3 is built from 17 residues. The CDR3 loop is CASSLGGTSGSTDTQYF. CDR3 in DNA: TGTGCCAGCAGCTTAGGCGGGACTAGCGGGAGCACAGATACGCAGTATTTT.